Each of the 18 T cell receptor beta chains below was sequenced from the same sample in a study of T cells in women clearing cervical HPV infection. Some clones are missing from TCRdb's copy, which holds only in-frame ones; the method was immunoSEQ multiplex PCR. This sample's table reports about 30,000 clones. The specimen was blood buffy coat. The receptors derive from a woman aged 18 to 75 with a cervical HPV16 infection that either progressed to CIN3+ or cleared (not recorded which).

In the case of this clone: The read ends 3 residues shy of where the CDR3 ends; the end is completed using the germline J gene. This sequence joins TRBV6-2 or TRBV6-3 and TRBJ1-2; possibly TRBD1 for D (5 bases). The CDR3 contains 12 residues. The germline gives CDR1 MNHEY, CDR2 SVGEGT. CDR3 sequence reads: CASTQGSSGYTF. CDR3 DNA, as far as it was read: TGTGCCAGCACCCAGGGATCGAGCGGC.

The CDR3 here is CASSIQGSGQPQHF. The sequenced CDR3 bases are TGTGCCAGTAGTATTCAGGGTTCGGGACAGCCC. J is TRBJ1-5 and V is TRBV19; maybe TRBD1 (5 bases). With the read ending 3 residues before the CDR3 end, the germline J gene is used to fill in that end. Germline CDR1 and CDR2: LNHDA and SQIVND (reference sequence). The CDR3 is 14 residues long. Trimming left V 3 bases short and J 7 bases short, with 13 bases between.

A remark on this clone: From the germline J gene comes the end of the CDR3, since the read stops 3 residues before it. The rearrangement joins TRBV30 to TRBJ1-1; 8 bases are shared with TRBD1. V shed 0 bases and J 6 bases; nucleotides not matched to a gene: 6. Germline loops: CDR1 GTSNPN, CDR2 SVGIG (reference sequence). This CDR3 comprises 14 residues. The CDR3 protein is CAWSVAGGEAEAFF. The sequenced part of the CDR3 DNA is TGTGCCTGGAGTGTGGCAGGGGGCGAGGCTGAA.

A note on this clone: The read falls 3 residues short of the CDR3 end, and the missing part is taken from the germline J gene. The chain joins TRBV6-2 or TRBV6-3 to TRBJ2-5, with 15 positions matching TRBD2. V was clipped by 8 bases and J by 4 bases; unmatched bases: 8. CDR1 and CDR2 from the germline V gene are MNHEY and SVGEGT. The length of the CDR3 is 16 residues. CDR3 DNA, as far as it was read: TGTGCCAGCTCAAGGACTAGCGGGGGGGCCGGAGAGACC. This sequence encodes CASSRTSGGAGET. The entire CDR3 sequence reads CASSRTSGGAGETQYF.

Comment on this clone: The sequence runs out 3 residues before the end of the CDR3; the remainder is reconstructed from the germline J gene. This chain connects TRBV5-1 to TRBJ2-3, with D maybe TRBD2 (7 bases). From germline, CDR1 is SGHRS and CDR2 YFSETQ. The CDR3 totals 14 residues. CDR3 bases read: TGCGCGAGCGGAGGGGGGGCCGGTGGAGAGACG. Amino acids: CASGGGAGGET. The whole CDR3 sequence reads CASGGGAGGETQYF.

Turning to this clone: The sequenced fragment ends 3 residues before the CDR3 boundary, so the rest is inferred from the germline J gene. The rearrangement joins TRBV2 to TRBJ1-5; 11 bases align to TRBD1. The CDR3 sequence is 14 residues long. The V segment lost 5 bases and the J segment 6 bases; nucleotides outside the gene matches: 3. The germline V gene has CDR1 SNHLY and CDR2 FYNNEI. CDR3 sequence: CASSQDRGPQPQHF. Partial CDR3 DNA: TGTGCCAGCAGTCAGGACAGGGGGCCTCAGCCC. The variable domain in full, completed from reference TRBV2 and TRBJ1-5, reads EPEVTQTPSHQVTQMGQEVILRCVPISNHLYFYWYRQILGQKVEFLVSFYNNEISEKSEIFDDQFSVERPDGSNFTLKIRSTKLEDSAMYFCASSQDRGPQPQHFGDGTRLSIL.

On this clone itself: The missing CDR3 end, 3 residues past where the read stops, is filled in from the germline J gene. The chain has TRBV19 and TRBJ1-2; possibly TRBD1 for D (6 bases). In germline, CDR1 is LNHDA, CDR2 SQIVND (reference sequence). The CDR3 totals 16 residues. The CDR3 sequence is CASSISSRDTWGGYTF. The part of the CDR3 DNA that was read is TGTGCCAGTAGTATATCGTCCCGGGACACTTGGGGCGGC.

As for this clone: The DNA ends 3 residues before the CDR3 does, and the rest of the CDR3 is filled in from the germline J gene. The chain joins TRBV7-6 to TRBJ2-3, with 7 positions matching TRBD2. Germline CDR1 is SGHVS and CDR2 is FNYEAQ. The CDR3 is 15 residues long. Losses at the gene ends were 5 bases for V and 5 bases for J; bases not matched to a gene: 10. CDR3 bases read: TGTGCCAGCAGCCCGAATGGACTAGGTGGAGATACG. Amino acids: CASSPNGLGGDT. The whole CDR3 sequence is CASSPNGLGGDTQYF. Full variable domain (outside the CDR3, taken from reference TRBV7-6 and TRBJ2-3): GAGVSQSPRYKVTKRGQDVALRCDPISGHVSLYWYRQALGQGPEFLTYFNYEAQQDKSGLPNDRFSAERPEGSISTLTIQRTEQRDSAMYRCASSPNGLGGDTQYFGPGTRLTVL.

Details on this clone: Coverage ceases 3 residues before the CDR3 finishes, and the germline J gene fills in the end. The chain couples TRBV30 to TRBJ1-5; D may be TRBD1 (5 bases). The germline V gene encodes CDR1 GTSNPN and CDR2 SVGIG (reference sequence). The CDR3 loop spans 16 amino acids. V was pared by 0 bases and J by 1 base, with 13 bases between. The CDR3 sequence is CAWSVPGIRSNQPQHF. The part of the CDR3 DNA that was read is TGTGCCTGGAGTGTACCAGGGATTAGGAGCAATCAGCCC.

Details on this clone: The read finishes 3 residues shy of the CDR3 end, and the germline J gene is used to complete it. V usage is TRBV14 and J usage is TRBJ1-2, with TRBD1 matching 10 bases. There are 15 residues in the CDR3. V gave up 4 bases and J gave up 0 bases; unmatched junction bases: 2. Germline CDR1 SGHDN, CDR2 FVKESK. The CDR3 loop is CASSLGTGANYGYTF. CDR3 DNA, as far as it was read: TGTGCCAGCAGCCTCGGGACAGGGGCTAACTATGGC.

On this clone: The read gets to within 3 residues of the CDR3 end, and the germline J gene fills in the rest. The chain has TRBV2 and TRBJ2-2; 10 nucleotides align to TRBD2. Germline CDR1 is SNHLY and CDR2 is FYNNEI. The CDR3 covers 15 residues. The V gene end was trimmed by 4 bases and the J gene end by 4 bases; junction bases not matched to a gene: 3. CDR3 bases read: TGTGCCAGCAGTGGTGTAGCGGGAGGCACCGGGGAG. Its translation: CASSGVAGGTGE. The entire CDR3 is CASSGVAGGTGELFF.

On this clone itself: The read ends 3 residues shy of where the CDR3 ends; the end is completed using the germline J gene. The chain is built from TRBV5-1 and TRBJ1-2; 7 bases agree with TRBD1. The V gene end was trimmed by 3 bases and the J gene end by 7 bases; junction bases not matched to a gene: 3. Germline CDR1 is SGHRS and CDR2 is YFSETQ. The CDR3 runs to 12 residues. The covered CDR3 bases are TGCGCCAGCAGCTCCGGACAGGCTGGC. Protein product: CASSSGQAG. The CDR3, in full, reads CASSSGQAGYTF.

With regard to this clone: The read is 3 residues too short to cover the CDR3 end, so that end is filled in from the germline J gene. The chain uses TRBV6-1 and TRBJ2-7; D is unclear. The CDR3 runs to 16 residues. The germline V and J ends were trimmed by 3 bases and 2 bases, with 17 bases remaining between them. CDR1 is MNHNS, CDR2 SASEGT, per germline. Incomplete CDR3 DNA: TGTGCCAGCAGTGATCTCAGTCGCGGCATACCCTACGAG. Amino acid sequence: CASSDLSRGIPYE. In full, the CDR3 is CASSDLSRGIPYEQYF.

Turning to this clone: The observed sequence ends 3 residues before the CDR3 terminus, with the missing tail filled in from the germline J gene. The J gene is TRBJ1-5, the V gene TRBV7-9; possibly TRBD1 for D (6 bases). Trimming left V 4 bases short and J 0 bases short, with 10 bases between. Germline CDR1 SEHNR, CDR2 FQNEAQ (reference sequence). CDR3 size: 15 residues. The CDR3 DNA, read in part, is TGTGCCAGCAGCTCGACAGGCGATAGCAATCAGCCC. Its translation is CASSSTGDSNQP. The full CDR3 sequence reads CASSSTGDSNQPQHF.

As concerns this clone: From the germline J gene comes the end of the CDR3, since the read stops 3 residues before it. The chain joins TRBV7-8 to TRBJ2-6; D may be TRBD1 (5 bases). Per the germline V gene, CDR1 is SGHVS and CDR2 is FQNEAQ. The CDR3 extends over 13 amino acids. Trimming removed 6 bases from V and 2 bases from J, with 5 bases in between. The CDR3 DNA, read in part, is TGTGCCAGCAGACAGGCTGGGGCCAACGTC. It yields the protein CASRQAGANV. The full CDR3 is CASRQAGANVLTF. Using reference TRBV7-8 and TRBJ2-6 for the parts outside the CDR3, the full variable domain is GAGVSQSPRYKVAKRGQDVALRCDPISGHVSLFWYQQALGQGPEFLTYFQNEAQLDKSGLPSDRFFAERPEGSVSTLKIQRTQQEDSAVYLCASRQAGANVLTFGAGSRLTVL.

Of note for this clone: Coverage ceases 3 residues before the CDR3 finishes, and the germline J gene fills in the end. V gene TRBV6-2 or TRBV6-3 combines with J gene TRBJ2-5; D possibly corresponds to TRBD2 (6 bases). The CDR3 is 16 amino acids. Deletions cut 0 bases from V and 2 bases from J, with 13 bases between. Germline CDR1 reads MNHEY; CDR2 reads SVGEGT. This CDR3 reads CASSYSTAGTQETQYF. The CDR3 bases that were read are TGTGCCAGCAGTTACTCGACGGCGGGGACTCAAGAGACC.

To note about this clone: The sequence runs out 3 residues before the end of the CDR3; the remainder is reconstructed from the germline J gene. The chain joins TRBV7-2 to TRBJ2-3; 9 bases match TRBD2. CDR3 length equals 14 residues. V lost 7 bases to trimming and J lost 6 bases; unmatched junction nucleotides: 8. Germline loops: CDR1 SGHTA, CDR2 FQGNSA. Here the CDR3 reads CASTLSGGSDTQYF. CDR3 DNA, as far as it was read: TGTGCCAGCACCCTCAGCGGGGGGTCGGATACG.

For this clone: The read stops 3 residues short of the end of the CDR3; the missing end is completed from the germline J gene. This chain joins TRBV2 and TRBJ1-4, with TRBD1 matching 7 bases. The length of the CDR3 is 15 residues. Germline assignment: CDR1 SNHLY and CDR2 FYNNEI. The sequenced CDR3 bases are TGTGCCAGCAGTTCTGGGACAGCCCTAACCGGGGAA. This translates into CASSSGTALTGE. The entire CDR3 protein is CASSSGTALTGELFF.